This entry is about one T cell receptor beta chain. Its antigen is not identified. The data are from a study of CXCR3-negative and CXCR3-positive naive CD8 T cells. The study, taken as a whole, reports: The study found that naive CXCR3-negative and CXCR3-positive cells shared TRBV-TRBJ usage, while memory cells differed. CXCR3-positive naive cells carried more hydrophobic TRB CDR3s than CXCR3-negative naive cells did.

Germline CDR1 is SGHRS and CDR2 is YFSETQ. The CDR3 runs 12 residues. UMI-labeled TRB cDNA libraries were prepared by 5' RACE. TCRdb processed the 5' RACE reads again and assigns one entry to each CDR3 protein, with no DNA. The sample is made up of some 140,000 distinct CDR3 sequences, and the top ten hold about 0.48% of it. Sample: naive CXCR3+ CD8+ T cells from blood. The sample's subset: CD45RO-CCR7+CD27+CD95- naive CD8+ T cells expressing CXCR3 (TNR3+). The chain links TRBV5-1 to TRBJ2-1; TCRdb indicates TRBD1, and absent DNA this call remains unverified. The origin of this receptor is a human donor in good health. Some clones in this sample may be carry-over from other donors' samples. The CDR3: CASSRHPGEQFF.